The entry below describes one TCR beta chain. The target antigen is unknown. This record belongs to a study of T cell responses to AZD1222 COVID-19 vaccine. This CDR3 is built from 14 residues. The germline gives CDR1 SNHLY, CDR2 FYNNEI. Trimming took 4 bases from V and 3 from J; bases not matched to a gene: 5. The table came from immunoSEQ multiplex PCR; TCRdb's copy has only in-frame clones and leaves some out. The sample includes 56,000 or so clones, over 80% of them seen just once. Whole-study results and caveats: Increased Spike-specific TCR breadth and depth were observed after two AZD1222 doses. Females made up more of the donors, who were largely white British, and clonal diversity may have come out too low. Only 6 or 7 people who got AZD1222 tested seropositive at baseline. Samples come after the peak T cell response, not at day 14.

The source was peripheral blood, collected on day 0 of AZD1222 vaccination. The V gene is TRBV2, the J gene TRBJ1-2, with 7 bases identical to TRBD1. The sequence derives from an adult in good health. The CDR3 here is CASSVGGLDYGYTF. In DNA form, the CDR3 reads TGTGCCAGCAGTGTAGGGGGCCTAGACTATGGCTACACCTTC.